The TCR beta chain under discussion was sequenced for a study of cytomegalovirus exposure and HLA in healthy donors. Study-level points and caveats: Researchers reported from a later analysis that most CMV-associated TCR beta chains appeared HLA-restricted. HLA allele associations emerged for around 16,000 TCR beta sequences in a later analysis, at 0.05 false discovery rate. Across donors, presence/absence analyses took sequencing depth to be roughly uniform. Confirmation was obtained in vitro that a few CMV-associated chains are specific for CMV antigens.

Germline-derived CDR1 and CDR2 are KGHSH and LQKENI. J gave up 4 bases and V 3 bases, and 6 bases lay outside the gene matches. The CDR3 has 15 amino acids. Points on this clone: Its matching antigen is unknown.

Primers included in the PCR were 60 Vbeta and 13 Jbeta primers. The table came from immunoSEQ multiplex PCR; TCRdb's copy has only in-frame clones and leaves some out. The sample records roughly 190,000 clones, around 75% being singletons. The gene calls are TRBV18 and TRBJ2-7; the match to TRBD2 covers 10 bases. The origin of this receptor is a woman younger than 45 in good health and CMV-seronegative. The sequencing sample was made of PBMCs. CDR3 amino acids: CASSPTLAGGYEQYF. The DNA of the CDR3 is TGTGCCAGCTCACCCACCTTAGCGGGGGGATACGAGCAGTACTTC.